This T cell receptor (delta chain) was obtained from a study of Vδ1+ human thymocytes. Study observations and caveats: In the thymus, TRG and TRD repertoires looked highly polyclonal with Gaussian CDR3 lengths.

The CDR3 is 22 amino acids. The germline V gene has CDR1 TSWWSYY and CDR2 QGS. J lost 6 bases, V lost 3 bases, and 28 bases had no gene match. Extracted RNA was reverse transcribed into cDNA. CDR3 amplicons came from multiplex PCR with pooled V-gene forward and constant-region reverse primers. TCRdb re-identified clones in the multiplex PCR reads via CATT. This table holds some 55,000 delta-chain clones, approximately 15% found once. About this clone itself: Antigen: not known.

This rearrangement joins TRDV1 to TRDJ1; 10 bases agree with TRDD3. The receptor was isolated from a boy younger than two who had congenital heart surgery. Material: Vdelta1+ gamma-delta thymocytes from the thymus. Subset of the sample: FACS-sorted CD3+ TCRalphabeta- TCRVdelta1+ TCRVdelta2- thymocytes. The CDR3, as DNA: TGTGCTCTTGGGGATAGGTTCCTACCTGACGGTGGGGGATACCTCGTGGAGTATAAACTCATCTTT. Translated: CALGDRFLPDGGGYLVEYKLIF.